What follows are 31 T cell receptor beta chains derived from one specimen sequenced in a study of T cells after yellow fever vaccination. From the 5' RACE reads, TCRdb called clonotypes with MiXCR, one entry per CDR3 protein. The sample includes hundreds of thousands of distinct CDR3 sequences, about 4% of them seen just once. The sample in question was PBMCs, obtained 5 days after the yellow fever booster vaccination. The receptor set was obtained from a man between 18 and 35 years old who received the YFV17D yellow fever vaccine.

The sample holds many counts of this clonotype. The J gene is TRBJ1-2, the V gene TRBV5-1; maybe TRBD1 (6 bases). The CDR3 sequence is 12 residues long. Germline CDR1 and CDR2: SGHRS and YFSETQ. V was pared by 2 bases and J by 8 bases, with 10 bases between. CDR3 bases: TGCGCCAGCAGCTTAGGGGGGAGAGGCTACACCTTC. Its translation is CASSLGGRGYTF.

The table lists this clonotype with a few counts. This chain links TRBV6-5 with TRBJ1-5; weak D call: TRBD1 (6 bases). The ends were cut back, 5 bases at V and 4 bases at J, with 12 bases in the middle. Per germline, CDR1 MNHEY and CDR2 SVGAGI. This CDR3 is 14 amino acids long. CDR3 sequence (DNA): TGTGCCAGCAGTATATCCAGGGGTAATCAGCCCCAGCATTTT. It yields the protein CASSISRGNQPQHF.

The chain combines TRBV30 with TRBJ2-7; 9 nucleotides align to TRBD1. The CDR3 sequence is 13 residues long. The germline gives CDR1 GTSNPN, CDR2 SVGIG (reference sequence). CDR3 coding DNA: TGTGCGCGGTGGGACAGGGTAGGCCACGAGCAGTACTTC. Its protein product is CARWDRVGHEQYF.

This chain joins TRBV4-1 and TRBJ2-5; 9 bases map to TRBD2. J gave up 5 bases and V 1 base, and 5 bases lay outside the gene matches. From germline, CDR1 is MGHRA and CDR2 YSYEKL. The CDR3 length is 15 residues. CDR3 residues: CASSQGGTSTETQYF. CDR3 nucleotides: TGCGCCAGCAGCCAAGGCGGGACTAGCACCGAGACCCAGTACTTC.

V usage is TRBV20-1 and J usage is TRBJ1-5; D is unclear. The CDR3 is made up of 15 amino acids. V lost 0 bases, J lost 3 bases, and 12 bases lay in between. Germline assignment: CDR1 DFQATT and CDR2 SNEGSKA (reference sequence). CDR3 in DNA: TGCAGTGCTAGAGATTGGCAGCGTTACAATCAGCCCCAGCATTTT. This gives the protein CSARDWQRYNQPQHF.

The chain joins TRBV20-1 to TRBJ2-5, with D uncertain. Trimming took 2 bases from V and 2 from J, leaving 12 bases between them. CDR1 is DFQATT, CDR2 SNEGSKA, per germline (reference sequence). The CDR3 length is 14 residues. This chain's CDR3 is CSARTAQLQETQYF. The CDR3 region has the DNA TGCAGTGCTAGAACGGCACAGCTACAAGAGACCCAGTACTTC.

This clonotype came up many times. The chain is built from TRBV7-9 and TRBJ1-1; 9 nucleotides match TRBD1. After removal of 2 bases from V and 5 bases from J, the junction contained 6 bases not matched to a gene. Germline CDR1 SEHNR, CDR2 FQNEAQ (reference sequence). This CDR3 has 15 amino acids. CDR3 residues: CASSLSTGGSTEAFF. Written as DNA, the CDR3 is TGTGCCAGCAGCTTATCGACAGGGGGAAGTACTGAAGCTTTCTTT.

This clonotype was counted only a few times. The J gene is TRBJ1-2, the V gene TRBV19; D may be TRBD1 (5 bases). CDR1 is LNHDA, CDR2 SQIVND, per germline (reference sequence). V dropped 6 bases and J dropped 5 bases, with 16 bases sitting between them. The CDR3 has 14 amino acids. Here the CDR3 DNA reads TGTGCCAGTAGCTCCACAGGAACCTTTTATGGCTACACCTTC. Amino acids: CASSSTGTFYGYTF.

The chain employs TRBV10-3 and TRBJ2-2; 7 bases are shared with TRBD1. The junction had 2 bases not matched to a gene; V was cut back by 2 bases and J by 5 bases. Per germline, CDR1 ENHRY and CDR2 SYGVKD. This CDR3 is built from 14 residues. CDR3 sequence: CAISEGTVTGELFF. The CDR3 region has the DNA TGTGCCATCAGTGAGGGGACAGTAACCGGGGAGCTGTTTTTT.

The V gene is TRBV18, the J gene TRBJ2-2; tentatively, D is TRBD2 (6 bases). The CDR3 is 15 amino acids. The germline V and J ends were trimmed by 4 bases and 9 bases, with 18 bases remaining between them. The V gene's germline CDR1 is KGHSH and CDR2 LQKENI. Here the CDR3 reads CASSRDGRRGRELFF. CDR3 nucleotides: TGTGCCAGCTCACGCGACGGTCGGAGGGGCCGGGAGCTGTTTTTT.

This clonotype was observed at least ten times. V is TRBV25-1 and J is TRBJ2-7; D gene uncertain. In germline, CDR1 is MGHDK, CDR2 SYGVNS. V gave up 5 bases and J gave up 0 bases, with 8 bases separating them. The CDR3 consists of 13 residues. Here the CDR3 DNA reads TGTGCCAGCAGTTCCCCGAGCTCCTACGAGCAGTACGTC. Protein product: CASSSPSSYEQYV.

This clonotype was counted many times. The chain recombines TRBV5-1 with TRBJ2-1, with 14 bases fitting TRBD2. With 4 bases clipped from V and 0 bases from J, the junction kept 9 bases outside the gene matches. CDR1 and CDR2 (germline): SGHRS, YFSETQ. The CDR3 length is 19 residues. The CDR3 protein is CASSPGLAGAKSSYNEQFF. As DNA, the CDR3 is TGCGCCAGCAGCCCGGGACTAGCGGGGGCCAAGAGCTCCTACAATGAGCAGTTCTTC.

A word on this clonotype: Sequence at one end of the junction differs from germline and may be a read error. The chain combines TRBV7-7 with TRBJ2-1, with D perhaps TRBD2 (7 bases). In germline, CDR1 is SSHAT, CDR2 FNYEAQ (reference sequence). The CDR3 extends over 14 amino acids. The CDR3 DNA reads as TGTGCTAGCAGCTTAGGGGGGGGAAGGGATGAGCAGTTCTTC. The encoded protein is CASSLGGGRDEQFF.

This CDR3 is CSAERQDEQYF. CDR3 DNA: TGCAGTGCAGAGCGCCAGGACGAGCAGTACTTC. The chain joins TRBV20-1 to TRBJ2-7; no clear D. Germline V gene sequence: CDR1 DFQATT, CDR2 SNEGSKA (reference sequence). The CDR3 is 11 amino acids. The V gene lost 6 bases and the J gene lost 5 bases, with 11 bases spanning the gap.

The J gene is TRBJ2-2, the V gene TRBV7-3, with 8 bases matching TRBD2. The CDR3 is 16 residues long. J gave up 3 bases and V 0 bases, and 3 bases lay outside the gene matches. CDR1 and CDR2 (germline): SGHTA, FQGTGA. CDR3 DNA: TGTGCCAGCAGCTTAACCGGGGGGGTCGACACCGGGGAGCTGTTTTTT. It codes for CASSLTGGVDTGELFF.

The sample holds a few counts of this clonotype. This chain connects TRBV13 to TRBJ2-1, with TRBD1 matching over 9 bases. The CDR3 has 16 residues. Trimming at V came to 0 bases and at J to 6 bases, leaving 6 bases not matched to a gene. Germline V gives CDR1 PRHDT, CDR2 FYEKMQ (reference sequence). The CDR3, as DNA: TGTGCCAGCAGCTTAGGTACAGGGGGCGCGGGCAATGAGCAGTTCTTC. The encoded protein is CASSLGTGGAGNEQFF.

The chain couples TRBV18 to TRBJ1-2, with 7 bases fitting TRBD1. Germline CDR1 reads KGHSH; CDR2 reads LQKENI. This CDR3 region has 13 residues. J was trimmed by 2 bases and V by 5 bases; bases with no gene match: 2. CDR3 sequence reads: CASSETGNYGYTF. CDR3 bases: TGTGCCAGCTCAGAGACAGGGAACTATGGCTACACCTTC.

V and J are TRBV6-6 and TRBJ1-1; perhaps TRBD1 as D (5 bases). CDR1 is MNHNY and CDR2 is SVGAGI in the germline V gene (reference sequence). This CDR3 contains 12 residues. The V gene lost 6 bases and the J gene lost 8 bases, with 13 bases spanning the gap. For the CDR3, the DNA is TGTGCCAGCAGGAAGGAGGGGCCGGAAGCTTTCTTT. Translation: CASRKEGPEAFF.

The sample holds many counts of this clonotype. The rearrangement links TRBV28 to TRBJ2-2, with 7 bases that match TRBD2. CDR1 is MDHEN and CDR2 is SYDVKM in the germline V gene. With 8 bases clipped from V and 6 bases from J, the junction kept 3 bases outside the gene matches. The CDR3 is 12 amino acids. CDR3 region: CASGGGAGELFF. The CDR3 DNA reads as TGTGCCAGCGGGGGGGGTGCCGGGGAGCTGTTTTTT.

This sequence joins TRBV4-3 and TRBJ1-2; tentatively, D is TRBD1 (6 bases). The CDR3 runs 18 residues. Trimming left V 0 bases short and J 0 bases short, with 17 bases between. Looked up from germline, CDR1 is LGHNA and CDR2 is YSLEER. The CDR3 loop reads CASSQDRGGFRANYGYTF. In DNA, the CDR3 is TGCGCCAGCAGCCAAGATCGGGGGGGCTTCCGAGCTAACTATGGCTACACCTTC.

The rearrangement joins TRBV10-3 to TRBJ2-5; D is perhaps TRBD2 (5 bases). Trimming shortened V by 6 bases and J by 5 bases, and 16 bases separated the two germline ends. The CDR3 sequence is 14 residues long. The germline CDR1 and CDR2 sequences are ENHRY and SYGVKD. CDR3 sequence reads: CAIRGLGLEETQYF. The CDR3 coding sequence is TGTGCCATCAGGGGCTTAGGACTTGAGGAGACCCAGTACTTC.

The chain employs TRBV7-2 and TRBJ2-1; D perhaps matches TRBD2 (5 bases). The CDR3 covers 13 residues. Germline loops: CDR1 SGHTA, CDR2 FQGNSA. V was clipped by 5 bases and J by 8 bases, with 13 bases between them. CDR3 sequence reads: CASSTQRRYEQFF. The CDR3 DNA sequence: TGTGCCAGCAGCACCCAGCGGCGGTATGAGCAGTTCTTC.

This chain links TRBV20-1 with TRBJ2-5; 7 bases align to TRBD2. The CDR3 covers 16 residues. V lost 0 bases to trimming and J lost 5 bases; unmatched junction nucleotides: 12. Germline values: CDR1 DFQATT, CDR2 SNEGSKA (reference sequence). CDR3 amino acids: CSARDIRDLAGETQYF. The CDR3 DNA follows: TGCAGTGCTAGAGATATTCGGGATTTAGCGGGCGAGACCCAGTACTTC.

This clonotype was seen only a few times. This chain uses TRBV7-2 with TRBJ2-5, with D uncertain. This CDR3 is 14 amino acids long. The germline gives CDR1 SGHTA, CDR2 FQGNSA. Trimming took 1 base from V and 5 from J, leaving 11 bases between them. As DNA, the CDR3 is TGTGCCAGCAGCTTAGAACCAGCCGGGGAGACCCAGTACTTC. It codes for CASSLEPAGETQYF.

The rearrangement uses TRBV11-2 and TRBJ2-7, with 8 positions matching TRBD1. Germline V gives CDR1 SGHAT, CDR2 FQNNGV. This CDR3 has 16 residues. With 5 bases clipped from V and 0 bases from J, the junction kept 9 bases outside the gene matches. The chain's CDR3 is CASSARTGPSSYEQYF. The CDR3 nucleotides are TGTGCCAGCAGCGCTCGGACAGGGCCGAGCTCCTACGAGCAGTACTTC.

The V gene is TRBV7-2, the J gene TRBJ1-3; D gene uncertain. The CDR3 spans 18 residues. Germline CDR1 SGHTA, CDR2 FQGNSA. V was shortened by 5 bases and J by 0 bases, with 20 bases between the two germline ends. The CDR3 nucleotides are TGTGCCAGCAGCCCCCTCTTCGGACGCTGGGCCTCTGGAAACACCATATATTTT. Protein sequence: CASSPLFGRWASGNTIYF. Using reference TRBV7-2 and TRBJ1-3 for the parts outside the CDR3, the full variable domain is GAGVSQSPSNKVTEKGKDVELRCDPISGHTALYWYRQSLGQGLEFLIYFQGNSAPDKSGLPSDRFSAERTGGSVSTLTIQRTQQEDSAVYLCASSPLFGRWASGNTIYFGEGSWLTVV.

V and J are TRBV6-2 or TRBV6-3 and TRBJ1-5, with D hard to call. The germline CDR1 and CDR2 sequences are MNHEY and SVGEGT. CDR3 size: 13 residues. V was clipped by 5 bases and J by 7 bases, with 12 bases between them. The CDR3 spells CASSPSERQPQHF. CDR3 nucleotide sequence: TGTGCCAGCAGTCCATCGGAGCGACAGCCCCAGCATTTT.

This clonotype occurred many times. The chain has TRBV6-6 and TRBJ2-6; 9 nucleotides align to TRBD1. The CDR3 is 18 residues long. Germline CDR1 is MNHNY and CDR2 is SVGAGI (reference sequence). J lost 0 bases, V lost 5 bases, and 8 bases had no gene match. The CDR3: CASSNYRGLSSGANVLTF. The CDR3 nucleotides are TGTGCCAGCAGTAACTACAGGGGGCTGTCCTCTGGGGCCAACGTCCTGACTTTC.

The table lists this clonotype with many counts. CDR3 amino acids: CSVTTGLIEAFF. CDR3 bases: TGCAGCGTAACAACAGGGTTGATTGAAGCTTTCTTT. The chain carries TRBV29-1 and TRBJ1-1; weak D call: TRBD1 (6 bases). The length of the CDR3 is 12 residues. Deletions cut 6 bases from V and 7 bases from J, with 15 bases between. The V gene's germline CDR1 is SQVTM and CDR2 ANQGSEA.

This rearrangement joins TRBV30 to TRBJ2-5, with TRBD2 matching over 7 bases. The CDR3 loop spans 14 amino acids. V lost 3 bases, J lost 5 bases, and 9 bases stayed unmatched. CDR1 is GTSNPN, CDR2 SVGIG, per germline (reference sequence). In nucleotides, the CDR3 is TGTGCCTGGAGCGCCGGACTAGGCTCCGAGACCCAGTACTTC. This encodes CAWSAGLGSETQYF.

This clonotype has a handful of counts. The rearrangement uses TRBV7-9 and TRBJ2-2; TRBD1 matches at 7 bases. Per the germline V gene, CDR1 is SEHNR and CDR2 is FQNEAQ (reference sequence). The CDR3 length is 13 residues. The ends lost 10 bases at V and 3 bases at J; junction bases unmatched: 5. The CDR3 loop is CATGQEHTGELFF. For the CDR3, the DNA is TGTGCCACCGGACAGGAGCACACCGGGGAGCTGTTTTTT.